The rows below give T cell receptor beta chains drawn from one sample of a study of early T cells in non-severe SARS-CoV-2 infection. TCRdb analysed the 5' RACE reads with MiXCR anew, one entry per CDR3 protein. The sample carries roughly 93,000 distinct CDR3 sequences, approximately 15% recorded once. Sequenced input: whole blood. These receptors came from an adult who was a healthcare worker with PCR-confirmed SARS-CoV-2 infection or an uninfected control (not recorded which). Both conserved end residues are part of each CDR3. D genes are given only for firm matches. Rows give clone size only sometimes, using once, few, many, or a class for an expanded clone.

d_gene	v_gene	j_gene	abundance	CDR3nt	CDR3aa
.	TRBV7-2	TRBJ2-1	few	TGTGCCAGCAGCCCACTGGGGGTGTGGGAGCAGTTCTTC	CASSPLGVWEQFF
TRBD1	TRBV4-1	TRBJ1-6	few	TGCGCCAGCAGCCAAGCTCAGGGGGCTAATAATTCACCCCTCCACTTT	CASSQAQGANNSPLHF
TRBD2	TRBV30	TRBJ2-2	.	TGTGCCTGGAGTAATAGCGGGGGCCTGAACACCGGGGAGCTGTTTTTT	CAWSNSGGLNTGELFF
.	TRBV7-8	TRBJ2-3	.	TGTGCCAGCAGCTTCGGGGGTCCAGATACGCAGTATTTT	CASSFGGPDTQYF
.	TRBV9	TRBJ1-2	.	TGTGCCAGCAGCGTAGATTCTCCCAGGGCTGGCTATGGCTACACCTTC	CASSVDSPRAGYGYTF
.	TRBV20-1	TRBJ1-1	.	TGCAGTGCTAGAGTGGGGCCTCGCACTGAAGCTTTCTTT	CSARVGPRTEAFF
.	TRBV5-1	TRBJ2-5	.	TGCGCCAGCAGCTTGGTCCCAGGTGCAGAGACCCAGTACTTC	CASSLVPGAETQYF
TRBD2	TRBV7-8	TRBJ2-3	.	TGTGCCAGCAGCAAGTCTAGCGGGGGGGCCTTCGATACGCAGTATTTT	CASSKSSGGAFDTQYF
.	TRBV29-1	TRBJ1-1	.	TGCAGCGTCCGACAGCGGGCGGCCACTGAAGCTTTCTTT	CSVRQRAATEAFF
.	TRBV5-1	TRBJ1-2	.	TGCGCCAGCAGCCTGGACAACCCCGCGGGGCATGGCTACACCTTC	CASSLDNPAGHGYTF